The 20 T cell receptor beta chains listed next were all sequenced from one sample in a study of blood T cell repertoires in COVID-19. The repertoire was sequenced with immunoSEQ multiplex PCR; TCRdb's copy has only in-frame clones and lacks some. Of roughly 76,000 clones listed, 85% to 90% are singletons. The sample taken for sequencing was peripheral blood. The receptor set was obtained from a man between 65 and 85 years old with active or convalescent COVID-19.

Comments on this clone: Other DNA sequences in this specimen translate into the identical CDR3. The CDR3 sequence is CASSPGTSGYNEQFF. The DNA of the CDR3 is TGTGCCAGCAGCCCCGGGACTAGCGGTTACAATGAGCAGTTCTTC. J is TRBJ2-1 and V is TRBV3-1 (or the pseudogene TRBV3-2), with TRBD2 identical over 11 bases. V shed 4 bases and J 4 bases; nucleotides not matched to a gene: 3. The CDR3 runs 15 residues. Germline CDR1 reads LGHDT; CDR2 reads YNNKEL (reference sequence).

This clone was recorded once. The J gene is TRBJ2-1, the V gene TRBV5-1; D uncertain. CDR1 is SGHRS, CDR2 YFSETQ, per germline. V gave up 0 bases and J gave up 6 bases, with 13 bases separating them. The CDR3 has 15 residues. The CDR3 reads CASSLAPVDFNEQFF. As DNA, the CDR3 is TGCGCCAGCAGCTTGGCTCCGGTTGATTTCAATGAGCAGTTCTTC.

This sequence joins TRBV5-1 and TRBJ2-7; no definite D call. The CDR3 extends over 14 amino acids. Germline CDR1 SGHRS, CDR2 YFSETQ. The V end was cut by 2 bases, the J end by 0 bases, with 9 bases between. CDR3 sequence reads: CASSLAPNSYEQYF. Here the CDR3 DNA reads TGCGCCAGCAGCTTAGCCCCAAACTCCTACGAGCAGTACTTC.

This clone was recorded a few times. The chain has TRBV7-3 and TRBJ2-2; 7 bases map to TRBD1. There are 14 residues in the CDR3. Germline values: CDR1 SGHTA, CDR2 FQGTGA. The junction had 1 base not matched to a gene; V was cut back by 0 bases and J by 6 bases. The CDR3: CASSLTTGSGELFF. CDR3 coding DNA: TGTGCCAGCAGCTTAACGACAGGGTCCGGGGAGCTGTTTTTT. Using reference TRBV7-3 and TRBJ2-2 for the parts outside the CDR3, the full variable domain is GAGVSQTPSNKVTEKGKYVELRCDPISGHTALYWYRQSLGQGPEFLIYFQGTGAADDSGLPNDRFFAVRPEGSVSTLKIQRTERGDSAVYLCASSLTTGSGELFFGEGSRLTVL.

The CDR3 bases are TGTGCCAGCAGTTTGGACAGGTCCTACCAAGAGACCCAGTACTTC. Amino acid sequence: CASSLDRSYQETQYF. The rearrangement joins TRBV28 to TRBJ2-5; 7 nucleotides match TRBD1. This CDR3 comprises 15 residues. Germline V gene lookup returns CDR1 MDHEN and CDR2 SYDVKM. The junction had 4 bases not matched to a gene; V was cut back by 3 bases and J by 0 bases.

CDR3 residues: CASSLSEFGELFF. The CDR3 bases are TGTGCCAGCAGCTTGTCCGAGTTCGGGGAGCTGTTTTTT. The chain carries TRBV7-9 and TRBJ2-2, with D hard to call. V was pared by 3 bases and J by 7 bases, with 9 bases between. The CDR3 is 13 residues long. CDR1 is SEHNR and CDR2 is FQNEAQ in the germline V gene (reference sequence).

This clone has only a few counts. The chain has TRBV2 and TRBJ2-5; 8 bases line up with TRBD2. The ends lost 0 bases at V and 7 bases at J; junction bases unmatched: 7. Per germline, CDR1 SNHLY and CDR2 FYNNEI. CDR3 size: 15 residues. The CDR3 here is CASSEARVAGGTQYF. The CDR3 DNA sequence: TGTGCCAGCAGTGAAGCCAGGGTGGCGGGGGGGACCCAGTACTTC. Full variable domain (outside the CDR3, taken from reference TRBV2 and TRBJ2-5): EPEVTQTPSHQVTQMGQEVILRCVPISNHLYFYWYRQILGQKVEFLVSFYNNEISEKSEIFDDQFSVERPDGSNFTLKIRSTKLEDSAMYFCASSEARVAGGTQYFGPGTRLLVL.

V gene TRBV11-3 combines with J gene TRBJ2-2; D is perhaps TRBD1 (5 bases). The CDR3 is 13 amino acids. Trimming took 5 bases from V and 6 from J, leaving 10 bases between them. Germline V gene sequence: CDR1 SGHNT, CDR2 YENEEA. The CDR3 region has the DNA TGTGCCAGCAGCGGTCTAGGGGCCGGGGAGCTGTTTTTT. It is translated as CASSGLGAGELFF.

The V and J genes are TRBV28 and TRBJ1-2; tentatively, D is TRBD1 (6 bases). There are 15 residues in the CDR3. Germline-derived CDR1 and CDR2 are MDHEN and SYDVKM. V was cut by 6 bases and J by 2 bases, with 16 bases left in between. The CDR3 DNA is TGTGCCAGCAGACCCGGACAGCTACGCAACTATGGCTACACCTTC. Its protein product is CASRPGQLRNYGYTF.

The chain combines TRBV30 with TRBJ2-7; 11 nucleotides match TRBD2. Germline CDR1 and CDR2: GTSNPN and SVGIG (reference sequence). This CDR3 region has 15 residues. Germline trimming cut 2 bases from V and 6 bases from J; bases unmatched to any gene: 9. CDR3 DNA: TGTGCCTGGAGTAATTCCGGGACTAGCGGATCCGAGCAGTACTTC. Its translation: CAWSNSGTSGSEQYF.

This chain's CDR3 is CASSSYIGTGVDGYTF. Written as DNA, the CDR3 is TGTGCCAGCAGTTCTTACATCGGGACAGGGGTCGATGGCTACACCTTC. J is TRBJ1-2 and V is TRBV27; 10 bases are a match to TRBD1. Trimming cost V 4 bases and J 6 bases; bases outside gene matches: 11. The germline gives CDR1 MNHEY, CDR2 SMNVEV (reference sequence). The CDR3 sequence is 16 residues long.

This clone has only one observation. The chain combines TRBV19 with TRBJ2-5; possibly TRBD2 for D (6 bases). The germline CDR1 and CDR2 sequences are LNHDA and SQIVND (reference sequence). The CDR3 sequence is 14 residues long. Trimming removed 6 bases at V and 3 bases at J, with 14 bases between. The CDR3 spells CASRHHGGEETQYF. Here the CDR3 DNA reads TGTGCCAGTAGACATCACGGGGGAGAAGAGACCCAGTACTTC.

V is TRBV11-3 and J is TRBJ2-1; tentatively, D is TRBD2 (5 bases). V was pared by 5 bases and J by 5 bases, with 25 bases between. Germline CDR1 and CDR2: SGHNT and YENEEA. CDR3 length equals 18 residues. CDR3: CASSPLSSSSGRNNEQFF. CDR3 DNA sequence: TGTGCCAGCAGCCCCCTTTCGTCTAGCAGCGGCAGAAACAATGAGCAGTTCTTC. The full variable domain, its missing parts supplied by reference TRBV11-3 and TRBJ2-1, is EAGVVQSPRYKIIEKKQPVAFWCNPISGHNTLYWYLQNLGQGPELLIRYENEEAVDDSQLPKDRFSAERLKGVDSTLKIQPAELGDSAVYLCASSPLSSSSGRNNEQFFGPGTRLTVL.

DNA for the CDR3: TGTGCCAGCAGCCCGACAGGCAACTCATACAATGAGCAGTTCTTC. Encoded protein: CASSPTGNSYNEQFF. The rearrangement uses TRBV6-5 and TRBJ2-1, with D maybe TRBD1 (6 bases). Per germline, CDR1 MNHEY and CDR2 SVGAGI. V was shortened by 6 bases and J by 4 bases, with 16 bases between the two germline ends. The CDR3 runs 15 residues.

This chain links TRBV19 with TRBJ2-2, with TRBD2 as a possible D gene (6 bases). Germline V gene data show CDR1 as LNHDA and CDR2 as SQIVND (reference sequence). The CDR3 extends over 16 amino acids. The V gene lost 3 bases and the J gene lost 6 bases, with 17 bases spanning the gap. CDR3 sequence (DNA): TGTGCCAGTAGTATGGGGGGACGACCGGAACCCGGGGAGCTGTTTTTT. Protein: CASSMGGRPEPGELFF.

The chain couples TRBV9 to TRBJ2-1; TRBD2 agrees at 14 bases. The CDR3 sequence is 19 residues long. The ends lost 3 bases at V and 4 bases at J; junction bases unmatched: 12. The germline V gene has CDR1 SGDLS and CDR2 YYNGEE. In nucleotides, the CDR3 is TGTGCCAGCAGCGCAGGGGGGACTAGCGGGAGCAAAGTGTACAATGAGCAGTTCTTC. This translates into CASSAGGTSGSKVYNEQFF.

The V and J genes are TRBV6-1 and TRBJ2-7; D may be TRBD1 (7 bases). CDR1 and CDR2 (germline): MNHNS, SASEGT. V shed 1 base and J shed 0 bases, with 10 bases lying between them. This CDR3 is built from 15 residues. The CDR3 loop is CASSEGRGASYEQYF. CDR3 DNA sequence: TGTGCCAGCAGTGAAGGCAGGGGGGCCTCCTACGAGCAGTACTTC.

This rearrangement joins TRBV5-4 to TRBJ1-2; D is possibly TRBD1 (6 bases). Germline CDR1 reads SGHNT; CDR2 reads YYREEE (reference sequence). V was trimmed by 4 bases and J by 3 bases, leaving 16 bases between them. This CDR3 has 15 amino acids. The CDR3 sequence is CASSPPSGGDYGYTF. In DNA, the CDR3 is TGTGCCAGCAGCCCACCGTCGGGGGGCGACTATGGCTACACCTTC.

In DNA, the CDR3 is TGTGCCAGTAGCCCGACAGGACCGAAGGGCAATCAGCCCCAGCATTTT. Its protein is CASSPTGPKGNQPQHF. The chain carries TRBV19 and TRBJ1-5; weak D call: TRBD1 (6 bases). The V gene's germline CDR1 is LNHDA and CDR2 SQIVND (reference sequence). Trimming removed 6 bases from V and 2 bases from J, with 17 bases in between. The CDR3 is 16 amino acids.

The chain has TRBV5-1 and TRBJ1-6; TRBD1 is a possible D gene (5 bases). Trimming pared 0 bases from V and 13 bases from J, leaving 17 bases between. CDR1 is SGHRS and CDR2 is YFSETQ in the germline V gene. The CDR3 sequence is 15 residues long. CDR3 in DNA: TGCGCCAGCAGCTTGGGGGGACTCCGGCAAAGTCCCCTCCACTTT. This sequence encodes CASSLGGLRQSPLHF.